A single sample gave rise to the 28 T cell receptor beta chains below, sequenced in a study of T cells in Graves' hyperthyroidism and ophthalmopathy. RNA transcripts served as the template for amplifying TCR beta CDR3 regions. Primed by the HTBI set, a first-round RT-PCR was run on the TCR CDR3. TCRdb re-analysed the multiplex PCR reads in MiXCR, keeping a single row per CDR3 protein. The data show about 700,000 distinct CDR3 sequences, roughly 46% seen once. The sequencing sample was made of peripheral blood or thyroid tissue (not recorded which). These receptors originate from an adult man with Graves' disease, either hyperthyroidism or ophthalmopathy (not recorded which).

On this clonotype itself: A much larger clone differs from this one at a single base, so this may be a read error. The V call is TRBV29-1, the J call TRBJ2-7; D may match TRBD1 or TRBD2 (5 bases each). Trimming left V 7 bases short and J 3 bases short, with 16 bases between. The germline V gene encodes CDR1 SQVTM and CDR2 ANQGSEA. There are 13 residues in the CDR3. The CDR3 DNA reads as TGCAGCGGATCCTCCCCTGGGGGCTACGAGCAGTACTTC. This encodes CSGSSPGGYEQYF.

This rearrangement joins TRBV4-1 to TRBJ1-5, with a possible D match to TRBD1 (5 bases). Trimming shortened V by 0 bases and J by 6 bases, and 12 bases separated the two germline ends. CDR3 size: 15 residues. Germline CDR1 is MGHRA and CDR2 is YSYEKL. The CDR3: CASSQDVTGLQPQHF. In nucleotides, the CDR3 is TGCGCCAGCAGCCAAGATGTGACGGGGCTTCAGCCCCAGCATTTT.

V usage is TRBV2 and J usage is TRBJ2-2, with TRBD2 matching 10 bases. The CDR3 spans 17 residues. V gave up 7 bases and J gave up 7 bases; unmatched junction bases: 15. Per germline, CDR1 SNHLY and CDR2 FYNNEI. This chain's CDR3 is CASTRTSGPLPHGELFF. CDR3 coding DNA: TGTGCCAGCACTCGGACTAGCGGTCCCCTTCCCCACGGGGAGCTGTTTTTT.

This clonotype was detected many times. DNA of the CDR3: TGTGCCACCAGTGAGTCAGGACAATCTGAGACCCAGTACTTC. Translation gives CATSESGQSETQYF. This rearrangement joins TRBV24-1 to TRBJ2-5, with a weak D call TRBD1 (5 bases). V was pared by 4 bases and J by 5 bases, with 13 bases between. This CDR3 region has 14 residues. The germline gives CDR1 KGHDR, CDR2 SFDVKD.

In this sample, this clonotype turned up many times. This chain connects TRBV15 to TRBJ2-7; D ambiguous. Germline V gives CDR1 LNHNV, CDR2 YYDKDF (reference sequence). The germline V and J ends were trimmed by 0 bases and 0 bases, with 9 bases remaining between them. This CDR3 is built from 15 residues. The CDR3 sequence: CATSRDLYPSYEQYF. The CDR3 DNA reads TGTGCCACCAGCAGAGATCTGTACCCCTCCTACGAGCAGTACTTC. The full variable domain, its missing parts supplied by reference TRBV15 and TRBJ2-7, is DAMVIQNPRYQVTQFGKPVTLSCSQTLNHNVMYWYQQKSSQAPKLLFHYYDKDFNNEADTPDNFQSRRPNTSFCFLDIRSPGLGDTAMYLCATSRDLYPSYEQYFGPGTRLTVT.

The chain links TRBV11-2 to TRBJ1-5; 11 bases map to TRBD1. CDR1 is SGHAT, CDR2 FQNNGV, per germline. J lost 6 bases, V lost 5 bases, and 6 bases had no gene match. CDR3 size: 15 residues. This CDR3 reads CASSVGQGGGQPQHF. CDR3 coding DNA: TGTGCCAGCAGCGTGGGACAGGGGGGAGGTCAGCCCCAGCATTTT.

This clonotype was detected many times. The CDR3 DNA sequence: TGCAGCGTTGCGGCGGGGTCTTCTGGGGCCAACGTCCTGACTTTC. Amino acids: CSVAAGSSGANVLTF. V is TRBV29-1 and J is TRBJ2-6, with D perhaps TRBD2 (6 bases). Trimming removed 4 bases at V and 1 base at J, with 11 bases between. The CDR3 sequence is 15 residues long. CDR1 is SQVTM, CDR2 ANQGSEA, per germline.

This clonotype occurred a few times. The chain has TRBV7-9 and TRBJ1-4; D is unresolved. The germline V and J ends were trimmed by 5 bases and 5 bases, with 9 bases remaining between them. Germline CDR1 and CDR2: SEHNR and FQNEAQ (reference sequence). CDR3 length: 13 residues. The CDR3 spells CASSPILNEKLFF. In DNA, the CDR3 is TGTGCCAGCAGCCCCATATTAAATGAAAAACTGTTTTTT.

V and J are TRBV2 and TRBJ2-2; 11 bases align to TRBD2. The CDR3 loop spans 17 amino acids. Looked up from germline, CDR1 is SNHLY and CDR2 is FYNNEI. Trimming cost V 5 bases and J 7 bases; bases outside gene matches: 12. As DNA, the CDR3 is TGTGCCAGCAGTTACTCAGGGCTAGCGGGAGGAATCGGGGAGCTGTTTTTT. Its translation is CASSYSGLAGGIGELFF.

Here the CDR3 DNA reads TGCAGCGTTGAAATCCCGAGAACCTATGGCTACACCTTC. It specifies CSVEIPRTYGYTF. This rearrangement joins TRBV29-1 to TRBJ1-2; D is undetermined. Germline-derived CDR1 and CDR2 are SQVTM and ANQGSEA. This CDR3 contains 13 residues. Trimming removed 2 bases from V and 4 bases from J, with 11 bases in between.

The CDR3 sequence: CASGVGGDSPLHF. For the CDR3, the DNA is TGTGCCAGTGGGGTCGGGGGCGATTCACCCCTCCACTTT. The chain recombines TRBV7-6 with TRBJ1-6, with TRBD1 as a possible D gene (6 bases). The CDR3 has 13 residues. CDR1 is SGHVS and CDR2 is FNYEAQ in the germline V gene. Trimming took off 9 bases at V and 8 bases at J, with 14 bases between the two ends.

At least ten counts were recorded for this clonotype. The chain combines TRBV12-3 or TRBV12-4 with TRBJ1-5; 7 nucleotides match TRBD1. This CDR3 is 16 amino acids long. J was trimmed by 1 base and V by 0 bases; bases with no gene match: 3. CDR3 sequence (DNA): TGTGCCAGCAGTTTAGCGCCGACAGGGAGCAATCAGCCCCAGCATTTT. It is translated as CASSLAPTGSNQPQHF.

This clonotype is a singleton in its sample. CDR3 sequence reads: CSASTPGLPYEQYF. CDR3 sequence (DNA): TGCAGTGCCTCGACCCCGGGCCTCCCCTACGAGCAGTACTTC. The chain has TRBV20-1 and TRBJ2-7, with D hard to call. The CDR3 is 14 amino acids. The ends were cut back, 6 bases at V and 2 bases at J, with 17 bases in the middle. In germline, CDR1 is DFQATT, CDR2 SNEGSKA (reference sequence).

The V gene is TRBV2, the J gene TRBJ2-7; 7 bases line up with TRBD1. The V gene's germline CDR1 is SNHLY and CDR2 FYNNEI. The junction had 9 bases not matched to a gene; V was cut back by 6 bases and J by 1 base. This CDR3 spans 15 amino acids. Here the CDR3 reads CASRFTGDSSYEQYF. The DNA for the CDR3 is TGTGCCAGCAGGTTTACAGGGGATTCTTCCTACGAGCAGTACTTC.

A few counts support this clonotype. This chain connects TRBV7-9 to TRBJ1-1, with no clear D. Trimming shortened V by 2 bases and J by 3 bases, and 13 bases separated the two germline ends. The CDR3 has 15 residues. Germline V gives CDR1 SEHNR, CDR2 FQNEAQ (reference sequence). The CDR3: CASSLSVGEDTEAFF. The CDR3, as DNA: TGTGCCAGCAGCTTATCGGTGGGTGAGGACACTGAAGCTTTCTTT.

This clonotype appeared a few times. The chain combines TRBV6-1 with TRBJ1-4, with 7 bases that match TRBD1. This CDR3 has 14 amino acids. The J segment lost 8 bases and the V segment lost 6 bases, leaving 9 bases of the junction unmatched. In germline, CDR1 is MNHNS, CDR2 SASEGT. As DNA, the CDR3 is TGTGCCAGCAGAACACAGGGGTGGGACGAAAAACTGTTTTTT. It translates to CASRTQGWDEKLFF.

The chain carries TRBV20-1 and TRBJ2-7; D may be TRBD2 (6 bases). Germline-derived CDR1 and CDR2 are DFQATT and SNEGSKA (reference sequence). The V end was cut by 1 base, the J end by 5 bases, with 18 bases between. The CDR3 sequence is 15 residues long. The DNA of the CDR3 is TGCAGTGCTAGAGTTGCTAGCGTGACCCCCCACGAGCAGTACTTC. This codes for CSARVASVTPHEQYF.

The CDR3 reads CASSLAGARNNSPLHF. CDR3 DNA: TGTGCCAGCAGCTTGGCGGGGGCGCGGAATAATTCACCCCTCCACTTT. This chain connects TRBV7-9 to TRBJ1-6; TRBD1 might be the D (6 bases). Trimming left V 3 bases short and J 5 bases short, with 14 bases between. CDR3 size: 16 residues. Germline V gives CDR1 SEHNR, CDR2 FQNEAQ (reference sequence).

CDR3 coding DNA: TGTGCCAGCAGCCGGGACGATGAAGAGACCCAGTACTTC. Protein product: CASSRDDEETQYF. V usage is TRBV7-2 and J usage is TRBJ2-5; D may correspond to TRBD1 or TRBD2 (5 bases each). Trimming shortened V by 5 bases and J by 3 bases, and 10 bases separated the two germline ends. This CDR3 has 13 residues. CDR1 and CDR2 (germline): SGHTA, FQGNSA.

The J gene is TRBJ2-7, the V gene TRBV20-1; 9 nucleotides align to TRBD2. Unmatched junction bases numbered 15, after V lost 2 bases and J lost 7 bases. Germline V gene data show CDR1 as DFQATT and CDR2 as SNEGSKA (reference sequence). The CDR3 runs 16 residues. The CDR3 sequence is CSARLAGRLGAGEQYF. In DNA form, the CDR3 reads TGCAGTGCTAGACTAGCGGGACGGTTGGGGGCCGGGGAGCAGTACTTC.

The V gene is TRBV19, the J gene TRBJ1-4; no clear D gene. Germline lookup yields CDR1 LNHDA and CDR2 SQIVND (reference sequence). The ends were cut back, 8 bases at V and 4 bases at J, with 17 bases in the middle. The CDR3 is made up of 15 amino acids. As DNA, the CDR3 is TGTGCCAGTTCCCGCGACGGATCCTTTAATGAAAAACTGTTTTTT. Amino acids: CASSRDGSFNEKLFF.

Note on this clonotype: It may be a read error: a sequence one base away is much more abundant. The chain couples TRBV9 to TRBJ1-1; 7 bases line up with TRBD1. This CDR3 comprises 13 residues. The ends lost 4 bases at V and 4 bases at J; junction bases unmatched: 4. From germline, CDR1 is SGDLS and CDR2 YYNGEE. The CDR3 spells CASSPTGPTEAFF. The DNA for the CDR3 is TGTGCCAGCAGCCCGACAGGGCCCACTGAAGCTTTCTTT. Full variable domain (missing parts from reference TRBV9 and TRBJ1-1): DSGVTQTPKHLITATGQRVTLRCSPRSGDLSVYWYQQSLDQGLQFLIQYYNGEERAKGNILERFSAQQFPDLHSELNLSSLELGDSALYFCASSPTGPTEAFFGQGTRLTVV.

This chain joins TRBV29-1 and TRBJ1-1; 7 nucleotides align to TRBD1. V dropped 7 bases and J dropped 7; count of bases not matched to a gene: 18. Per the germline V gene, CDR1 is SQVTM and CDR2 is ANQGSEA. This CDR3 comprises 15 residues. The CDR3: CSAVGGQTGRDEAFF. CDR3 coding DNA: TGCAGCGCCGTTGGGGGACAGACAGGGCGTGATGAAGCTTTCTTT.

With respect to this clonotype: A read error may produce the germline difference seen at one junction end. The chain couples TRBV25-1 to TRBJ1-3; possibly TRBD1 for D (5 bases). CDR1 and CDR2 from the germline V gene are MGHDK and SYGVNS. CDR3 length equals 16 residues. The CDR3 reads CATSYSTGGSGNTIYF. The CDR3 DNA follows: TGTGCCACCAGTTACTCGACGGGGGGCTCTGGAAACACCATATATTTT.

This chain joins TRBV12-3 or TRBV12-4 and TRBJ1-4, with D unclear. Trimming left V 6 bases short and J 8 bases short, with 13 bases between. The CDR3 totals 13 residues. CDR3 region: CASSRLGAEKLFF. In DNA, the CDR3 is TGTGCCAGCAGCCGGCTGGGTGCGGAAAAACTGTTTTTT.

This clonotype was counted ten times or more. The gene calls are TRBV10-3 and TRBJ1-2; D gene unclear. This CDR3 spans 16 amino acids. Germline CDR1 ENHRY, CDR2 SYGVKD. V dropped 3 bases and J dropped 3 bases, with 17 bases sitting between them. CDR3 nucleotides: TGTGCCATCAGTGAAGTCTCTGGTCGGGATGACTATGGCTACACCTTC. Translated, it gives CAISEVSGRDDYGYTF.

This clonotype has ten or more counts. The rearrangement uses TRBV29-1 and TRBJ1-2; D uncertain. CDR1 is SQVTM and CDR2 is ANQGSEA in the germline V gene. Trimming took off 0 bases at V and 7 bases at J, with 12 bases between the two ends. This CDR3 has 13 residues. CDR3 DNA: TGCAGCGTTGAAGATAGAGGACCCGGTGGCTACACCTTC. This codes for CSVEDRGPGGYTF.

The V and J genes are TRBV29-1 and TRBJ1-2; TRBD1 might be the D (5 bases). V was trimmed by 7 bases and J by 6 bases, leaving 9 bases between them. The germline V gene has CDR1 SQVTM and CDR2 ANQGSEA. This CDR3 comprises 10 residues. Written as DNA, the CDR3 is TGCAGCGGGACAAGTCATGGCTACACCTTC. Translation gives CSGTSHGYTF.